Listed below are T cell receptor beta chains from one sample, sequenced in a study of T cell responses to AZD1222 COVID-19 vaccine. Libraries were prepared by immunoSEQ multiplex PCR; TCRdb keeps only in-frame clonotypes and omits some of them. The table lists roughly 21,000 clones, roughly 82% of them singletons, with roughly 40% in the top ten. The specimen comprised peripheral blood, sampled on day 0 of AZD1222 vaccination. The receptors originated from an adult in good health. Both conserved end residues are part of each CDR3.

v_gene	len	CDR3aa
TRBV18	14	CASSQGFGGDEQYF
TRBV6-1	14	CASSEGAGGNTIYF
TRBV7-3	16	CASSLTSGLGYNEQFF
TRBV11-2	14	CASSRPGTGDEQYF
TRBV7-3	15	CARSYSRRYQETQYF
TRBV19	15	CASSLWTSGSYEQYF
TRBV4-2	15	CASSQGGYSSYEQYF
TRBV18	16	CASSPLPGRGTGELFF
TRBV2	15	CASTKEGPGTGELFF
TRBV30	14	CAWNVGTGGTEAFF
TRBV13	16	CASSQRSRQVSYEQYF
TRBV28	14	CASSPSTGFKGYTF
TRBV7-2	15	CASSSVGLPTGELFF
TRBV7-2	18	CASSLGARRVSTNEKLFF
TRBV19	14	CASLGGRPNTEAFF
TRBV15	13	CATSRENSYEQYF
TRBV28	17	CASSRDRWGVDNQPQHF
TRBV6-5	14	CASSYSDRGYEQYF
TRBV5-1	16	CASSLYWTGGAGGYTF
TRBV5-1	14	CASSPEGTGYEQYF
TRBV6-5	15	CASSYDRGLGTEAFF
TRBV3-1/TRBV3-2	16	CASSHRLAGSQGTQYF
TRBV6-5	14	CASSQGGSYNEQFF
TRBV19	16	CASSISAYSGANVLTF